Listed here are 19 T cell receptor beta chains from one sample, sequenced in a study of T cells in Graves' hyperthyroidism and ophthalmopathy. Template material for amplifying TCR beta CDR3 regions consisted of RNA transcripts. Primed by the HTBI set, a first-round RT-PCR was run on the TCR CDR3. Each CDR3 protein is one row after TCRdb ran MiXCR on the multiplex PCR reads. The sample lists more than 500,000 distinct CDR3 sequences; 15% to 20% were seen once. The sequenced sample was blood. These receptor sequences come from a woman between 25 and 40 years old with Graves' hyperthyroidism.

CDR3 in amino acids: CASSFPGLMATEAFF. CDR3 bases: TGTGCCAGCAGCTTTCCCGGCCTTATGGCTACTGAAGCTTTCTTT. This chain links TRBV7-2 with TRBJ1-1; unclear D gene. Germline values: CDR1 SGHTA, CDR2 FQGNSA. The CDR3 has 15 residues. Trimming removed 3 bases from V and 5 bases from J, with 16 bases in between.

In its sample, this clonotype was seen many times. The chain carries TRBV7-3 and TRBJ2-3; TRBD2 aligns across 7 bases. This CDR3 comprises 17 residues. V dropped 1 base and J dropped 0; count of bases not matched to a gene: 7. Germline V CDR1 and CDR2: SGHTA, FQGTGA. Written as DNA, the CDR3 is TGTGCCAGCAGCTTAATTCCCCTAGCGGATAGCACAGATACGCAGTATTTT. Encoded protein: CASSLIPLADSTDTQYF.

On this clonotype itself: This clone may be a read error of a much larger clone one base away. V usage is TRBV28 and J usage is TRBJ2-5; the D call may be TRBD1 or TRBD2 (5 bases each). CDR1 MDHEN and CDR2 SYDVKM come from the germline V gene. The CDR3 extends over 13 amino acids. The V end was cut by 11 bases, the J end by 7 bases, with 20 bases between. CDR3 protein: CAVTLGTAVTQYF. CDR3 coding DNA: TGTGCCGTTACCTTAGGGACGGCGGTGACCCAGTACTTC.

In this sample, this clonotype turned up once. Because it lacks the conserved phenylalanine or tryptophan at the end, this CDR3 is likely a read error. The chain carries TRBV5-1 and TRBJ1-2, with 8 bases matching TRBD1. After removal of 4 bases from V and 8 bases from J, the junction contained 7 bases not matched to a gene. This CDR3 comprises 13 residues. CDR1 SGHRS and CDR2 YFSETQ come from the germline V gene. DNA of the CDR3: TGCGCCAGCAGCGCAGGACAGGGCAGCGGCTACACCCTC. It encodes CASSAGQGSGYTL.

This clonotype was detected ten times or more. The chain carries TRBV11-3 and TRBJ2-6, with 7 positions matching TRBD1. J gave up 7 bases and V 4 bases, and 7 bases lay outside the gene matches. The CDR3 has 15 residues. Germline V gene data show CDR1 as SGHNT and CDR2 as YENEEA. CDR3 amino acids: CASSSTGTGANVLTF. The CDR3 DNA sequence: TGTGCCAGCAGCTCGACAGGGACGGGAGCCAACGTCCTGACTTTC.

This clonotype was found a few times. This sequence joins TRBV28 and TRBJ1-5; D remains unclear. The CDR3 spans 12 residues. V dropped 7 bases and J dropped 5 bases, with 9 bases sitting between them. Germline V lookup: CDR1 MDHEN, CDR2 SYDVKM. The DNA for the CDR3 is TGTGCCAGCACAGTGTCGGATCAGCCCCAGCATTTT. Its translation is CASTVSDQPQHF. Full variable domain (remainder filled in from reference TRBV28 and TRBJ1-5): DVKVTQSSRYLVKRTGEKVFLECVQDMDHENMFWYRQDPGLGLRLIYFSYDVKMKEKGDIPEGYSVSREKKERFSLILESASTNQTSMYLCASTVSDQPQHFGDGTRLSIL.

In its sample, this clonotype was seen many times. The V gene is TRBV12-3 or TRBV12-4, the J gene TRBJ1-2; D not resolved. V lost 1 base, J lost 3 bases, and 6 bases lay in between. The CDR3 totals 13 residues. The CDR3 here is CASSLGGHYGYTF. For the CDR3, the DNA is TGTGCCAGCAGTTTAGGAGGGCACTATGGCTACACCTTC.

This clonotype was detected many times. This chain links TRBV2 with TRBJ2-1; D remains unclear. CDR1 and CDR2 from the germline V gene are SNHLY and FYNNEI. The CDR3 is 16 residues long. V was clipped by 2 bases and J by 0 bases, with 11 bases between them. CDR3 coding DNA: TGTGCCAGCAGTGAAATAGTCCTTAGCTCCTACAATGAGCAGTTCTTC. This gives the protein CASSEIVLSSYNEQFF.

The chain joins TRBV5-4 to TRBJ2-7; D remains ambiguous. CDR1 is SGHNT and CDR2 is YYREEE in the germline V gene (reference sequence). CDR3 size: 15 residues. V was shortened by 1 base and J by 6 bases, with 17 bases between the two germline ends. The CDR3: CASSLPGSDLTEQYF. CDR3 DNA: TGTGCCAGCAGCTTGCCTGGGTCGGACCTCACCGAGCAGTACTTC.

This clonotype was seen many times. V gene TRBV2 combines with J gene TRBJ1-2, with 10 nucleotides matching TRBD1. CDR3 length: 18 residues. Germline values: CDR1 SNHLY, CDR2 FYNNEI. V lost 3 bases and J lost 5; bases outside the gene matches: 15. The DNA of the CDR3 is TGTGCCAGCAGTGAGTTAGGGACAGGGGCTTCTCGAGGTTATGGCTACACCTTC. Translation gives CASSELGTGASRGYGYTF.

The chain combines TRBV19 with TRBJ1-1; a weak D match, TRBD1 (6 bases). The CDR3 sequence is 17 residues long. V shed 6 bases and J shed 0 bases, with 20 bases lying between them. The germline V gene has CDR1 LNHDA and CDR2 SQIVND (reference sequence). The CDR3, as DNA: TGTGCCAGTAGCACGGGTCCCGGGGGCCCCATGAACACTGAAGCTTTCTTT. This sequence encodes CASSTGPGGPMNTEAFF.

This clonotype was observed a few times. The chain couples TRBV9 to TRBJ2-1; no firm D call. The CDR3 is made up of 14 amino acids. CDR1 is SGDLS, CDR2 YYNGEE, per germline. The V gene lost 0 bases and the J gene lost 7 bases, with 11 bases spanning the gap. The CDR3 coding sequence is TGTGCCAGCAGCGTAGGAGCGAGCGCGAATGAGCAGTTCTTC. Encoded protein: CASSVGASANEQFF.

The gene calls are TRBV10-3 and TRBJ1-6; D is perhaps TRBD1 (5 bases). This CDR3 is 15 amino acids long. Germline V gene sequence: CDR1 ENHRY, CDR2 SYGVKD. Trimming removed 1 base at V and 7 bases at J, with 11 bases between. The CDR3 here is CAISEWGPGNSPLHF. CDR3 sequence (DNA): TGTGCCATCAGTGAGTGGGGACCAGGGAATTCACCCCTCCACTTT.

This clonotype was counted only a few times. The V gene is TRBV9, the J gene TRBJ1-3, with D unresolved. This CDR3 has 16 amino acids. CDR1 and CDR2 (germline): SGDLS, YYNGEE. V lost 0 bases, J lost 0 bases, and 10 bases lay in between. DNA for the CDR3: TGTGCCAGCAGCGTAGATCGTGAGAGCTCTGGAAACACCATATATTTT. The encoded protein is CASSVDRESSGNTIYF.

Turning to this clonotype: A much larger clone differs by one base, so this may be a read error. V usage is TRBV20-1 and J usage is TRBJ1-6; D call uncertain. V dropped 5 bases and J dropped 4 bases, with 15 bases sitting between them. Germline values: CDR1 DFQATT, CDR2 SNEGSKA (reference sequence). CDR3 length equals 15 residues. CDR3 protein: CSAPIELRYNSPLHF. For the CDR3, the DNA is TGCAGTGCTCCCATCGAGTTGAGGTATAATTCACCCCTCCACTTT.

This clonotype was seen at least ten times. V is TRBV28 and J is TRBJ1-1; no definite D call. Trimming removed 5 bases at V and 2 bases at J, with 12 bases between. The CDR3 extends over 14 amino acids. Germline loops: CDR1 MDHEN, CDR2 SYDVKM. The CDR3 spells CASSMEALNTEAFF. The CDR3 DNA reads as TGTGCCAGCAGTATGGAAGCCTTAAACACTGAAGCTTTCTTT.

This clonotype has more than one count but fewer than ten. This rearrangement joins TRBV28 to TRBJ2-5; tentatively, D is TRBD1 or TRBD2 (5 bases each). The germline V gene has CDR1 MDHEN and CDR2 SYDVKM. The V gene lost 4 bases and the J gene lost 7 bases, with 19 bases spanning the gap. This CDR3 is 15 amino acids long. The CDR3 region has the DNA TGTGCCAGCAGTTCCTCCGGGACCCAGAGTTGGACCCAGTACTTC. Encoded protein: CASSSSGTQSWTQYF.

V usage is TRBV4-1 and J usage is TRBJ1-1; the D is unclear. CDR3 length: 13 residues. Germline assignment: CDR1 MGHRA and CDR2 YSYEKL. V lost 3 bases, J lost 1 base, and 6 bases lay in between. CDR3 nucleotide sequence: TGCGCCAGCAGCCACGACAAGAACACTGAAGCTTTCTTT. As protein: CASSHDKNTEAFF.

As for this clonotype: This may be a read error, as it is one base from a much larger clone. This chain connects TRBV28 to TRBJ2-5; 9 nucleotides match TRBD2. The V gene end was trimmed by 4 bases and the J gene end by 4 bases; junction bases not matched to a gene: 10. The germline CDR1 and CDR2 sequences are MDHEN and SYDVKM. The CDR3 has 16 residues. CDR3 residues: CASSSIPGLAGETQYF. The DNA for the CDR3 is TGTGCCAGCAGTTCAATCCCGGGACTAGCAGGAGAGACCCAGTACTTC.